The next 18 T cell receptor beta chains were all read from a single sample in a study of control samples from healthy donors and cancer patients. Generated by immunoSEQ multiplex PCR, the TCRdb table keeps only in-frame clones and is missing some. The table records about 180,000 clones, nearly 90% of them present only once. The specimen was blood. Every receptor here comes from a woman aged 50 to 60 in good health.

The chain joins TRBV10-3 to TRBJ1-2; the D is unclear. From germline, CDR1 is ENHRY and CDR2 SYGVKD. The CDR3 extends over 14 amino acids. V gave up 0 bases and J gave up 2 bases, with 7 bases separating them. The CDR3 coding sequence is TGTGCCATCAGTGAGTCAATAGGAAACTATGGCTACACCTTC. It is translated as CAISESIGNYGYTF.

The V call is TRBV7-2, the J call TRBJ1-5; D not certain. Trimming took off 1 base at V and 0 bases at J, with 13 bases between the two ends. Germline CDR1 and CDR2: SGHTA and FQGNSA. The CDR3 totals 17 residues. CDR3 in DNA: TGTGCCAGCAGCTTAGATCCCCCCAGCTATAGCAATCAGCCCCAGCATTTT. Its translation is CASSLDPPSYSNQPQHF.

The rearrangement joins TRBV9 to TRBJ1-2, with 7 bases fitting TRBD1. J was trimmed by 0 bases and V by 2 bases; bases with no gene match: 1. CDR1 is SGDLS, CDR2 YYNGEE, per germline. This CDR3 is built from 14 residues. CDR3 bases: TGTGCCAGCAGCGTCGGGACAGCTAACTATGGCTACACCTTC. This gives the protein CASSVGTANYGYTF.

The J gene is TRBJ2-3, the V gene TRBV29-1, with D possibly being TRBD1 (5 bases). Germline-derived CDR1 and CDR2 are SQVTM and ANQGSEA. This CDR3 is built from 14 residues. The V gene lost 1 base and the J gene lost 1 base, with 9 bases spanning the gap. The CDR3 DNA is TGCAGCGTTGAAGGCCAGGGCCGCACAGATACGCAGTATTTT. Its protein product is CSVEGQGRTDTQYF.

The rearrangement links TRBV3-1 (or the pseudogene TRBV3-2) to TRBJ1-3; D is unresolved. The germline V gene has CDR1 LGHDT and CDR2 YNNKEL (reference sequence). V was pared by 3 bases and J by 4 bases, with 7 bases between. The CDR3 length is 13 residues. In DNA form, the CDR3 reads TGTGCCAGCAGCCAGCGCTGGGGAAACACCATATATTTT. Translation gives CASSQRWGNTIYF.

The chain joins TRBV5-5 to TRBJ2-1; D might be TRBD2 (5 bases). The germline V gene has CDR1 SGHKS and CDR2 YYEKEE (reference sequence). This CDR3 comprises 14 residues. In nucleotides, the CDR3 is TGTGCTAATGCCCGTGATTTAGCGATTAATGAGCAGTTCTTC. Its translation is CANARDLAINEQFF.

This clone was seen only once. V usage is TRBV6-2 or TRBV6-3 and J usage is TRBJ1-2, with unresolved D. V lost 2 bases, J lost 4 bases, and 14 bases lay in between. The CDR3 spans 15 residues. The germline V gene encodes CDR1 MNHEY and CDR2 SVGEGT. The CDR3 DNA reads as TGTGCCAGCAGTTACACCCAGGATTGGGGCTATGGCTACACCTTC. This encodes CASSYTQDWGYGYTF.

The CDR3 spells CASSVSRGGELFF. CDR3 nucleotide sequence: TGTGCCAGCAGCGTCTCCAGGGGAGGGGAGCTGTTTTTT. The chain recombines TRBV2 with TRBJ2-2, with a possible D match to TRBD1 (6 bases). This CDR3 is built from 13 residues. The V end was cut by 6 bases, the J end by 8 bases, with 13 bases between. The germline gives CDR1 SNHLY, CDR2 FYNNEI.

This clone appeared a single time. This chain connects TRBV7-9 to TRBJ2-1, with a weak D call TRBD1 (6 bases). Germline CDR1 reads SEHNR; CDR2 reads FQNEAQ (reference sequence). Trimming cost V 8 bases and J 6 bases, with 26 bases left between them. This CDR3 region has 17 residues. The CDR3 DNA is TGTGCCAGCGTTTCTACTTTCAGTACAGGGTCTATCAATGAGCAGTTCTTC. Its protein product is CASVSTFSTGSINEQFF.

The chain links TRBV4-2 to TRBJ1-5; D perhaps matches TRBD1 (5 bases). The germline V gene encodes CDR1 LGHNA and CDR2 YNFKEQ. Trimming took off 0 bases at V and 4 bases at J, with 16 bases between the two ends. CDR3 length: 17 amino acids. The CDR3 DNA reads TGTGCCAGCAGCCAAGAACGCCGGCGTGCAGGGAATCAGCCCCAGCATTTT. Translating gives CASSQERRRAGNQPQHF.

The gene calls are TRBV7-2 and TRBJ2-6, with 9 bases that match TRBD1. The germline gives CDR1 SGHTA, CDR2 FQGNSA. V lost 5 bases to trimming and J lost 1 base; unmatched junction nucleotides: 9. This CDR3 is built from 18 residues. The CDR3 coding sequence is TGTGCCAGCAGCCTGATAGGGACAGGGAGGTCTGGGGCCAACGTCCTGACTTTC. The encoded protein is CASSLIGTGRSGANVLTF.

This CDR3 reads CASSSWASGEETQYF. The CDR3 nucleotides read TGCGCCAGCAGCTCCTGGGCTAGCGGAGAAGAGACCCAGTACTTC. The rearrangement uses TRBV5-1 and TRBJ2-5; 7 bases are a match to TRBD2. V lost 3 bases, J lost 3 bases, and 8 bases stayed unmatched. Germline V gene sequence: CDR1 SGHRS, CDR2 YFSETQ. The CDR3 is 15 residues long.

V usage is TRBV18 and J usage is TRBJ2-7; D gene unclear. Looked up from germline, CDR1 is KGHSH and CDR2 is LQKENI. The CDR3 extends over 17 amino acids. V gave up 4 bases and J gave up 0 bases, with 19 bases separating them. CDR3 in amino acids: CASSLPYTGLTSYEQYF. The CDR3 DNA reads TGTGCCAGCTCACTCCCCTATACCGGGCTGACCTCCTACGAGCAGTACTTC.

This sequence joins TRBV11-1 and TRBJ2-3, with 7 bases lining up with TRBD1. With V trimmed by 5 bases and J by 5 bases, 10 bases remained unmatched. Germline assignment: CDR1 SGHAT and CDR2 FQDESV (reference sequence). The CDR3 loop spans 15 amino acids. The CDR3 coding sequence is TGTGCCAGCAGCGGACTCGGACAGGTCGGAGATACGCAGTATTTT. Amino acid sequence: CASSGLGQVGDTQYF.

Only one count was recorded for this clone. V and J are TRBV24-1 and TRBJ2-7, with 8 bases lining up with TRBD1. V gave up 8 bases and J gave up 5 bases; unmatched junction bases: 10. The CDR3 sequence is 14 residues long. The germline V gene has CDR1 KGHDR and CDR2 SFDVKD. CDR3 nucleotide sequence: TGTGCCACCACCGGGAAGGACAGGGACGACGAGCAGTACTTC. It codes for CATTGKDRDDEQYF.

The chain is built from TRBV7-2 and TRBJ2-2; 7 bases are a match to TRBD1. CDR3 length: 15 residues. Germline CDR1 SGHTA, CDR2 FQGNSA. The ends lost 5 bases at V and 1 base at J; junction bases unmatched: 4. CDR3 in amino acids: CASSRTGLNTGELFF. In DNA form, the CDR3 reads TGTGCCAGCAGCCGGACAGGTTTGAACACCGGGGAGCTGTTTTTT.

This sequence joins TRBV28 and TRBJ2-7; D perhaps matches TRBD2 (6 bases). Trimming pared 6 bases from V and 3 bases from J, leaving 15 bases between. The V gene's germline CDR1 is MDHEN and CDR2 SYDVKM. The length of the CDR3 is 14 residues. CDR3 loop: CASRPSGGIYEQYF. Here the CDR3 DNA reads TGTGCCAGCAGACCCTCTGGCGGGATCTACGAGCAGTACTTC.

This chain connects TRBV6-5 to TRBJ1-1; D may be TRBD1 (6 bases). Germline V CDR1 and CDR2: MNHEY, SVGAGI. V gave up 3 bases and J gave up 4 bases, with 15 bases separating them. CDR3 length: 15 amino acids. CDR3 nucleotides: TGTGCCAGCAGTTATTCCGACAGGAGGATCACTGAAGCTTTCTTT. Encoded protein: CASSYSDRRITEAFF.